The 32 T cell receptor beta chains below come from one sample, sequenced in a study of prognosis after radiotherapy for stage I lung cancer. Researchers used two-round multiplex PCR to amplify TCR beta CDR3 starting from genomic DNA. Round one of PCR was performed, and it used primers specific to each TRBV and TRBJ gene. TCRdb re-analysed the multiplex PCR reads in MiXCR, keeping a single row per CDR3 protein. The sample yields about 36,000 distinct CDR3 sequences, 25% to 40% seen once. Sequenced material: PBMCs, taken before or after stereotactic body radiation therapy (not recorded which). The receptors derive from a donor over 45 with non-small cell lung cancer.

This clonotype was detected ten times or more. This rearrangement joins TRBV30 to TRBJ1-5, with 9 bases that match TRBD1. CDR1 is GTSNPN and CDR2 is SVGIG in the germline V gene (reference sequence). With 2 bases clipped from V and 7 bases from J, the junction kept 6 bases outside the gene matches. The CDR3 is 14 residues long. DNA for the CDR3: TGTGCCTGGAGTCCTACAGGGGGCGAACAGCCCCAGCATTTT. Translating it yields CAWSPTGGEQPQHF.

At least ten counts were recorded for this clonotype. The chain carries TRBV7-9 and TRBJ2-3; D gene uncertain. V was trimmed by 1 base and J by 0 bases, leaving 14 bases between them. The CDR3 is 17 residues long. The V gene's germline CDR1 is SEHNR and CDR2 FQNEAQ (reference sequence). CDR3 protein: CASSLGGYSYSTDTQYF. The DNA of the CDR3 is TGTGCCAGCAGCTTAGGGGGTTACAGTTATAGCACAGATACGCAGTATTTT.

This clonotype was seen at least ten times. V and J are TRBV20-1 and TRBJ1-5, with D possibly TRBD1 on 6 matching bases. Trimming stripped 5 bases from V and 3 bases from J, with 23 bases between. Per germline, CDR1 DFQATT and CDR2 SNEGSKA (reference sequence). There are 17 residues in the CDR3. The CDR3 DNA reads TGCAGTGCTGCCCGTGGGGGGGCATTGGGTTCCAATCAGCCCCAGCATTTT. This sequence encodes CSAARGGALGSNQPQHF.

The sample holds many counts of this clonotype. The chain recombines TRBV18 with TRBJ1-1; 8 bases align to TRBD1. This CDR3 has 16 residues. V shed 0 bases, J shed 3 bases, and the junction held 6 bases outside the gene matches. CDR1 is KGHSH, CDR2 LQKENI, per germline. The CDR3 sequence is CASSPPDRVKDTEAFF. In DNA, the CDR3 is TGTGCCAGCTCACCACCGGACAGGGTGAAGGACACTGAAGCTTTCTTT. Supplemented by reference TRBV18 and TRBJ1-1, the full variable domain reads NAGVMQNPRHLVRRRGQEARLRCSPMKGHSHVYWYRQLPEEGLKFMVYLQKENIIDESGMPKERFSAEFPKEGPSILRIQQVVRGDSAAYFCASSPPDRVKDTEAFFGQGTRLTVV.

This clonotype was detected many times. At one end, the junction sequence differs from germline, possibly due to a read error. The rearrangement uses TRBV7-7 and TRBJ2-1; TRBD1 might be the D (6 bases). The germline CDR1 and CDR2 sequences are SSHAT and FNYEAQ (reference sequence). This CDR3 comprises 14 residues. CDR3 residues: CASSLGGQWSEQFF. The CDR3 bases are TGTGCTAGCAGCTTAGGTGGACAGTGGAGTGAGCAGTTCTTC.

This clonotype was counted ten times or more. This sequence joins TRBV29-1 and TRBJ1-1; D is possibly TRBD1 (5 bases). CDR3 length equals 12 residues. Germline V gene data show CDR1 as SQVTM and CDR2 as ANQGSEA. V was shortened by 4 bases and J by 5 bases, with 11 bases between the two germline ends. CDR3 sequence (DNA): TGCAGCGTTGTTGGGGGGGGAACTGAAGCTTTCTTT. Translated, it gives CSVVGGGTEAFF.

Points on this clonotype: A far larger clone is off by one base, so a read error is likely. The gene calls are TRBV7-9 and TRBJ2-3, with 9 bases identical to TRBD1. Germline V gene sequence: CDR1 SEHNR, CDR2 FQNEAQ (reference sequence). The trim removed 5 bases at V and 8 bases at J, leaving 5 bases unmatched. The CDR3 length is 13 residues. CDR3: CASSKQGAGTQYF. The CDR3 DNA follows: TGTGCCAGCAGCAAACAGGGGGCGGGTACGCAGTATTTT.

Turning to this clonotype: The likely explanation is a read error, given a far larger clone one base away. The genes are TRBV7-2 and TRBJ1-2, with D perhaps matching TRBD1 (5 bases). CDR1 SGHTA and CDR2 FQGNSA come from the germline V gene. The length of the CDR3 is 15 residues. DNA of the CDR3: TGTGCCAACAGCTTGAGGGGCCTCCCTAACTATGGCTACACCTTC. Its translation is CANSLRGLPNYGYTF.

This clonotype has ten or more counts. This chain joins TRBV20-1 and TRBJ2-1, with 9 bases lining up with TRBD2. The V and J ends lost 0 bases and 5 bases, in that order; junction bases with no gene match: 11. Germline V CDR1 and CDR2: DFQATT, SNEGSKA (reference sequence). This CDR3 comprises 17 residues. DNA for the CDR3: TGCAGTGCTAGAGATCCCTCAGCGGGGGGCCACGACAATGAGCAGTTCTTC. This encodes CSARDPSAGGHDNEQFF.

With respect to this clonotype: One junction end disagrees with the germline gene, perhaps due to a read error. CDR3 coding DNA: TGTGCCATCAGTGAGTCTCGACGGGATGCAAATTCACACCTCAACTTT. It is translated as CAISESRRDANSHLNF. V is TRBV10-3 and J is TRBJ1-6, with D uncertain. From germline, CDR1 is ENHRY and CDR2 SYGVKD. The CDR3 is 16 amino acids.

With respect to this clonotype: A clone one base away is much larger, so this may be a read error. The rearrangement links TRBV10-3 to TRBJ1-1, with a possible D match to TRBD1 (6 bases). From germline, CDR1 is ENHRY and CDR2 SYGVKD. The V end was cut by 7 bases, the J end by 5 bases, with 17 bases between. The CDR3 runs to 14 residues. The CDR3 nucleotides are TGTGCCATCACTTTTATACAGGGCGAGACTGAAGCTTTCTTT. It specifies CAITFIQGETEAFF.

This clonotype has at least ten counts. The chain recombines TRBV7-9 with TRBJ2-7; the match to TRBD2 covers 7 bases. V lost 5 bases, J lost 3 bases, and 7 bases stayed unmatched. The CDR3 is 14 amino acids. The germline gives CDR1 SEHNR, CDR2 FQNEAQ (reference sequence). CDR3 loop: CASSPPSGDYEQYF. CDR3 nucleotides: TGTGCCAGCAGCCCTCCTAGCGGAGACTACGAGCAGTACTTC.

The rearrangement links TRBV6-2 or TRBV6-3 to TRBJ1-1; D might be TRBD1 (6 bases). CDR1 is MNHEY, CDR2 SVGEGT, per germline. Trimming cost V 0 bases and J 8 bases, with 19 bases left between them. This CDR3 region has 16 residues. The CDR3: CASSYSMSGTYVEAFF. CDR3 bases: TGTGCCAGCAGTTACTCGATGTCCGGGACATATGTAGAAGCTTTCTTT.

The table lists this clonotype with many counts. The chain uses TRBV5-1 and TRBJ2-5; 8 bases are a match to TRBD2. After removal of 3 bases from V and 1 base from J, the junction contained 11 bases not matched to a gene. Germline CDR1 and CDR2: SGHRS and YFSETQ. This CDR3 spans 17 amino acids. CDR3 region: CASSSGSAGGPQETQYF. The CDR3 nucleotides are TGCGCCAGCAGCTCGGGGTCCGCGGGGGGCCCCCAAGAGACCCAGTACTTC.

In its sample, this clonotype was seen a few times. V is TRBV28 and J is TRBJ2-1; a possible D gene is TRBD1 (6 bases). Trimming shortened V by 4 bases and J by 12 bases, and 13 bases separated the two germline ends. This CDR3 region has 12 residues. Per the germline V gene, CDR1 is MDHEN and CDR2 is SYDVKM. The CDR3 region is CASSYVSRGQFF. The CDR3, as DNA: TGTGCCAGCAGTTACGTTAGCAGGGGGCAGTTCTTC.

This clonotype was detected ten times or more. V and J are TRBV6-4 and TRBJ2-7; no reliable D call. Trimming shortened V by 3 bases and J by 4 bases, and 7 bases separated the two germline ends. The CDR3 is 12 amino acids. The germline V gene has CDR1 MRHNA and CDR2 SNTAGT. CDR3 in DNA: TGTGCCAGCAGTGAGCTCAGATACGAGCAGTACTTC. It encodes CASSELRYEQYF.

This clonotype has ten or more counts. The chain joins TRBV28 to TRBJ1-2; TRBD1 matches at 7 bases. The V segment lost 6 bases and the J segment 5 bases; nucleotides outside the gene matches: 6. The CDR3 consists of 13 residues. CDR1 is MDHEN, CDR2 SYDVKM, per germline. The CDR3 reads CASRTPGGYGYTF. The CDR3 nucleotides are TGTGCCAGCAGGACCCCAGGGGGATATGGCTACACCTTC.

In the case of this clonotype: A much larger clone differs from this one at a single base, so this may be a read error. The J gene is TRBJ2-7, the V gene TRBV5-1, with D possibly matching TRBD1 (5 bases). The V gene lost 6 bases and the J gene lost 6 bases, with 16 bases spanning the gap. In germline, CDR1 is SGHRS, CDR2 YFSETQ. This CDR3 has 13 residues. For the CDR3, the DNA is TGCGCCAGCATCTCGGCCGGTAGGGGCGAGCAGTACTTC. As protein: CASISAGRGEQYF.

Remarks on this clonotype: A far larger clone is one base from this, pointing to a likely read error. This chain uses TRBV6-4 with TRBJ2-3, with D possibly called TRBD1 or TRBD2 (5 bases each). The CDR3 runs to 15 residues. Germline assignment: CDR1 MRHNA and CDR2 SNTAGT. DNA of the CDR3: TGTGCCAGCAGAACGACACGACGGGGCACATATACGCAGTATTTT. It yields the protein CASRTTRRGTYTQYF.

This clonotype has a count of ten or more. This rearrangement joins TRBV10-2 to TRBJ2-1, with 9 positions matching TRBD2. The germline V gene encodes CDR1 WSHSY and CDR2 SAAADI. With 4 bases clipped from V and 0 bases from J, the junction kept 10 bases outside the gene matches. This CDR3 spans 18 amino acids. The CDR3 sequence is CASSGVAGAGSSYNEQFF. The DNA of the CDR3 is TGCGCCAGCAGTGGGGTAGCGGGGGCCGGGAGCTCCTACAATGAGCAGTTCTTC.

This clonotype was seen many times. V gene TRBV20-1 combines with J gene TRBJ1-1, with D maybe TRBD1 (5 bases). Germline-derived CDR1 and CDR2 are DFQATT and SNEGSKA (reference sequence). V gave up 1 base and J gave up 5 bases, with 14 bases separating them. CDR3 length equals 14 residues. CDR3 DNA sequence: TGCAGTGCTAGAGTTGGGGGTGGAGGGACTGAAGCTTTCTTT. Translating gives CSARVGGGGTEAFF.

The sample holds many counts of this clonotype. The rearrangement joins TRBV18 to TRBJ2-5; D uncertain. V was pared by 1 base and J by 5 bases, with 11 bases between. This CDR3 spans 14 amino acids. CDR1 and CDR2 (germline): KGHSH, LQKENI. CDR3 sequence reads: CASSPQSQMETQYF. The CDR3 DNA sequence: TGTGCCAGCTCACCACAATCACAAATGGAGACCCAGTACTTC.

Ten or more counts support this clonotype. This chain joins TRBV7-9 and TRBJ2-5, with D tentatively TRBD1 or TRBD2 (5 bases each). CDR1 is SEHNR and CDR2 is FQNEAQ in the germline V gene (reference sequence). The CDR3 is 14 residues long. Trimming removed 4 bases from V and 5 bases from J, with 14 bases in between. In DNA form, the CDR3 reads TGTGCCAGCAGCTCCCCAGAGGGGCCGGAGACCCAGTACTTC. Translation gives CASSSPEGPETQYF. Complete variable domain (other parts from reference TRBV7-9 and TRBJ2-5): DTGVSQNPRHKITKRGQNVTFRCDPISEHNRLYWYRQTLGQGPEFLTYFQNEAQLEKSRLLSDRFSAERPKGSFSTLEIQRTEQGDSAMYLCASSSPEGPETQYFGPGTRLLVL.

The V and J genes are TRBV11-2 and TRBJ2-2; 7 bases line up with TRBD1. V shed 2 bases and J 4 bases; nucleotides not matched to a gene: 7. The CDR3 is 16 residues long. The V gene's germline CDR1 is SGHAT and CDR2 FQNNGV. CDR3 sequence (DNA): TGTGCCAGCAGCTTACTAGAGGGGGCGGGCACCGGGGAGCTGTTTTTT. Translating gives CASSLLEGAGTGELFF.

With regard to this clonotype: A read error may account for a junction end that differs from germline. The chain uses TRBV6-1 and TRBJ1-6, with D unresolved. CDR3 length equals 13 residues. CDR1 and CDR2 (germline): MNHNS, SASEGT. CDR3 residues: CASKEAHNSPIHF. The CDR3 DNA reads as TGTGCCAGCAAAGAAGCCCATAATTCACCCATCCACTTT.

In its sample, this clonotype was seen many times. The rearrangement uses TRBV7-2 and TRBJ1-3; 7 nucleotides line up with TRBD1. The CDR3 runs to 17 residues. CDR1 SGHTA and CDR2 FQGNSA come from the germline V gene. V dropped 5 bases and J dropped 2; count of bases not matched to a gene: 12. DNA of the CDR3: TGTGCCAGCAGCCTAGAACCCTTGGGGACAGCTGGAAACACCATATATTTT. Translated: CASSLEPLGTAGNTIYF.

This clonotype was seen repeatedly, ten times or more. V is TRBV6-1 and J is TRBJ1-5, with 7 bases lining up with TRBD1. J lost 6 bases, V lost 5 bases, and 7 bases had no gene match. The CDR3 has 14 amino acids. Germline loops: CDR1 MNHNS, CDR2 SASEGT. The CDR3 protein is CASSPGQAPQPQHF. Written as DNA, the CDR3 is TGTGCCAGCAGTCCCGGACAGGCTCCTCAGCCCCAGCATTTT.

The chain combines TRBV20-1 with TRBJ1-3; D is unresolved. The germline gives CDR1 DFQATT, CDR2 SNEGSKA (reference sequence). The CDR3 is 14 amino acids. Trimming took 4 bases from V and 0 from J, leaving 10 bases between them. The CDR3 coding sequence is TGCAGTGCTATTGAGGCTAACTCTGGAAACACCATATATTTT. Protein: CSAIEANSGNTIYF.

This clonotype was seen repeatedly, ten times or more. The chain has TRBV19 and TRBJ2-5; possibly TRBD2 for D (6 bases). V dropped 3 bases and J dropped 3 bases, with 20 bases sitting between them. CDR3 length equals 17 residues. The germline V gene encodes CDR1 LNHDA and CDR2 SQIVND (reference sequence). This CDR3 reads CASSIRARGIGEETQYF. DNA of the CDR3: TGTGCCAGTAGTATTCGGGCGCGGGGAATCGGGGAAGAGACCCAGTACTTC.

This clonotype was picked up many times. V gene TRBV20-1 combines with J gene TRBJ2-5, with TRBD2 matching 10 bases. The CDR3 is 15 residues long. Germline lookup yields CDR1 DFQATT and CDR2 SNEGSKA (reference sequence). Losses at the gene ends were 7 bases for V and 2 bases for J; bases not matched to a gene: 10. CDR3 coding DNA: TGCAGTGTACCGACTAGCGGGTCGCCGCAAGAGACCCAGTACTTC. Translating it yields CSVPTSGSPQETQYF.

V and J are TRBV7-3 and TRBJ2-1; D tentatively fits TRBD1 or TRBD2 (5 bases each). Per germline, CDR1 SGHTA and CDR2 FQGTGA. The CDR3 loop spans 13 amino acids. Trimming took 5 bases from V and 6 from J, leaving 11 bases between them. CDR3 coding DNA: TGTGCCAGCAGCCTTGAGGGGCTCAATGAGCAGTTCTTC. It specifies CASSLEGLNEQFF.

This clonotype was seen many times. The CDR3 DNA reads TGTGCCAGCAGTTACCCGAAGACAGGGATGGAAGAGACCCAGTACTTC. Translating gives CASSYPKTGMEETQYF. The V call is TRBV6-5, the J call TRBJ2-5; 7 bases fit TRBD1. The CDR3 is 16 residues long. J was trimmed by 3 bases and V by 2 bases; bases with no gene match: 9. Germline V gene sequence: CDR1 MNHEY, CDR2 SVGAGI.